This TCR beta chain emerged from a study of T cell responses to AZD1222 COVID-19 vaccine. Study results and limitations: Repertoire sampling was restricted to post-peak T cell response timepoints. Possibly, clonal diversity was underestimated; donors were largely white British and included more females.

Repertoires were generated with immunoSEQ multiplex PCR, while TCRdb's copy carries only in-frame clones and drops some. Of 90,000 to 150,000 clones in the sample, roughly 89% were seen once. Trimming cost V 1 base and J 10 bases, with 8 bases left between them. This CDR3 has 12 residues. About this clone itself: Its matching antigen is unknown.

The TCR originated in an adult in good health. V and J are TRBV12-3 or TRBV12-4 and TRBJ2-1; D possibly uses TRBD1 or TRBD2 (5 bases each). The sample in question was peripheral blood, obtained on day 0 of AZD1222 vaccination. The CDR3 is CASSLEGDEQFF. The DNA of the CDR3 is TGTGCCAGCAGTTTAGAAGGGGACGAGCAGTTCTTC.